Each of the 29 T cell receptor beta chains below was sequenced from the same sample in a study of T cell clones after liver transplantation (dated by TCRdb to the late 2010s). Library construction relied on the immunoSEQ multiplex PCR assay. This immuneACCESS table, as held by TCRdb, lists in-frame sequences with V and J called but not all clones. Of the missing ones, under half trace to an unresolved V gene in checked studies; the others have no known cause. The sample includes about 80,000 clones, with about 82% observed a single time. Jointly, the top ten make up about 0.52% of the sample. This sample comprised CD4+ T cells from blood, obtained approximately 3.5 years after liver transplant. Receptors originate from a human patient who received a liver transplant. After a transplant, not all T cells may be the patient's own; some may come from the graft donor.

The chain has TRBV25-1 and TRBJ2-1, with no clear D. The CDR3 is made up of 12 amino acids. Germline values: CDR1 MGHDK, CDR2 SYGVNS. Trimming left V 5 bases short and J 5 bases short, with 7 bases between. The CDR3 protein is CASSNYNNEQFF. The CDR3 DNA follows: TGTGCCAGCAGTAACTACAACAATGAGCAGTTCTTC. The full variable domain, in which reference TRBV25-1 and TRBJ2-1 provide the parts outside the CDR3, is EADIYQTPRYLVIGTGKKITLECSQTMGHDKMYWYQQDPGMELHLIHYSYGVNSTEKGDLSSESTVSRIRTEHFPLTLESARPSHTSQYLCASSNYNNEQFFGPGTRLTVL.

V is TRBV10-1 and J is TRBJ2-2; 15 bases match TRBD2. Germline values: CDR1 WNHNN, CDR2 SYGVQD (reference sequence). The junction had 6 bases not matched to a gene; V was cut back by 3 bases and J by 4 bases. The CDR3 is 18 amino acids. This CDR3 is CASSDGLAGGKGTGELFF. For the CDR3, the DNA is TGCGCCAGCAGTGATGGACTAGCGGGAGGGAAGGGCACCGGGGAGCTGTTTTTT.

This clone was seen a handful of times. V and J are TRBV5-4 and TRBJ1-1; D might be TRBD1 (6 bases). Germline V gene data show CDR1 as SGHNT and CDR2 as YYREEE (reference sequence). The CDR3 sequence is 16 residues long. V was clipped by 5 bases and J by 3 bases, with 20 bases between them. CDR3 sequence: CASRFGSRGQDTEAFF. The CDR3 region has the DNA TGTGCCAGCAGATTTGGCTCTCGGGGGCAGGACACTGAAGCTTTCTTT.

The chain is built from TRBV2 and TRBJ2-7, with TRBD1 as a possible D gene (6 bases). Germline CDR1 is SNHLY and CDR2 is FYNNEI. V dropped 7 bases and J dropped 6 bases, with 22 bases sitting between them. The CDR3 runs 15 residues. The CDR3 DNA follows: TGTGCCAGCAACAGTCGCCGGGACACGTCGGCCGAGCAGTACTTC. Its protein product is CASNSRRDTSAEQYF. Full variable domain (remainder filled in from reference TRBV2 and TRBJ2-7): EPEVTQTPSHQVTQMGQEVILRCVPISNHLYFYWYRQILGQKVEFLVSFYNNEISEKSEIFDDQFSVERPDGSNFTLKIRSTKLEDSAMYFCASNSRRDTSAEQYFGPGTRLTVT.

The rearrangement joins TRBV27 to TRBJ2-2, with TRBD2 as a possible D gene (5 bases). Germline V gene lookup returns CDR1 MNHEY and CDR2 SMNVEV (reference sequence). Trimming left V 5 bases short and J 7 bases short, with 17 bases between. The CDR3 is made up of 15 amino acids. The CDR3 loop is CASSLRPNSDGELFF. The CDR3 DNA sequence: TGTGCCAGCAGTCTCCGACCTAATAGCGACGGGGAGCTGTTTTTT.

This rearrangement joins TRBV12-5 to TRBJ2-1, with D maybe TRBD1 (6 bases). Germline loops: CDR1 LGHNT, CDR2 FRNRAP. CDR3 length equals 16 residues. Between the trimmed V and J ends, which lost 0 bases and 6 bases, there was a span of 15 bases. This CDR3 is CASGLVTPGHANEQFF. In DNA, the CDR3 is TGTGCTAGTGGTTTGGTCACCCCGGGACACGCCAATGAGCAGTTCTTC.

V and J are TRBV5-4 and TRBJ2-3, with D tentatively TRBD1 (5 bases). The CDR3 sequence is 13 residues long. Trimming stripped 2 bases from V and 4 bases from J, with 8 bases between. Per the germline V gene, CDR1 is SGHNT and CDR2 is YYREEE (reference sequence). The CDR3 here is CASSFRVADTQYF. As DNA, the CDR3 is TGTGCCAGCAGCTTCAGGGTAGCAGATACGCAGTATTTT.

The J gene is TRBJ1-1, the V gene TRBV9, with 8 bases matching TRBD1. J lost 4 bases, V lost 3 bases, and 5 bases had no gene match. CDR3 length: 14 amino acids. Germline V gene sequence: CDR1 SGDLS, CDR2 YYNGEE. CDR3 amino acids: CASSATTGGTEAFF. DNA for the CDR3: TGTGCCAGCAGCGCGACCACAGGGGGCACTGAAGCTTTCTTT.

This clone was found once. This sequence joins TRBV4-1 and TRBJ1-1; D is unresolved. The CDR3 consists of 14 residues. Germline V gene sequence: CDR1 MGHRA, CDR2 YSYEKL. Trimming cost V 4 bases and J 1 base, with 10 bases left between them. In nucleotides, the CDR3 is TGCGCCAGCAGCCGAGACGACCGGAACACTGAAGCTTTCTTT. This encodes CASSRDDRNTEAFF.

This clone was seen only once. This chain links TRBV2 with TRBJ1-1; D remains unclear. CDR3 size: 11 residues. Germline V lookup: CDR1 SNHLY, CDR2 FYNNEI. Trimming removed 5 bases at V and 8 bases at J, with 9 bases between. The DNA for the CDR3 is TGTGCCAGCAGTCAATTATCCGAAGCTTTCTTT. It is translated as CASSQLSEAFF.

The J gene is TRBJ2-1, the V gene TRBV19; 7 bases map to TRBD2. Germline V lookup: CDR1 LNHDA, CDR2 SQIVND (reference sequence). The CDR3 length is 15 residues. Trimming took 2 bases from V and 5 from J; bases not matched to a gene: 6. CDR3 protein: CASSISGTTNNEQFF. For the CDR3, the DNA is TGTGCCAGTAGTATATCCGGGACTACCAACAATGAGCAGTTCTTC. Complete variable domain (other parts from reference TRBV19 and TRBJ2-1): DGGITQSPKYLFRKEGQNVTLSCEQNLNHDAMYWYRQDPGQGLRLIYYSQIVNDFQKGDIAEGYSVSREKKESFPLTVTSAQKNPTAFYLCASSISGTTNNEQFFGPGTRLTVL.

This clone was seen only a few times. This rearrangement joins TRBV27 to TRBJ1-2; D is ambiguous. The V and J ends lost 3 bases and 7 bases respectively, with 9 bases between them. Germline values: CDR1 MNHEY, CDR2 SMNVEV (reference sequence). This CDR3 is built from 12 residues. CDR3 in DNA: TGTGCCAGCAGTTTTTCGGGTCGTGGCTACACCTTC. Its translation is CASSFSGRGYTF.

The CDR3 region has the DNA TGTGCCAGCAGCGCCCTGGGGCGGCACAATGAGCAGTTCTTC. This codes for CASSALGRHNEQFF. This chain connects TRBV11-3 to TRBJ2-1, with D possibly being TRBD1 (5 bases). Germline V gives CDR1 SGHNT, CDR2 YENEEA. V dropped 5 bases and J dropped 5 bases, with 13 bases sitting between them. The CDR3 has 14 amino acids.

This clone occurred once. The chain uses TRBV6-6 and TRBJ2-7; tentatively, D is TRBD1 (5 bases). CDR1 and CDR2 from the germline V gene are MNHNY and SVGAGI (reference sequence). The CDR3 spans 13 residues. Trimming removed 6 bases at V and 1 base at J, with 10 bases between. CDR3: CASSSGNSYEQYF. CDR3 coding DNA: TGTGCCAGCAGCTCAGGGAATTCCTACGAGCAGTACTTC.

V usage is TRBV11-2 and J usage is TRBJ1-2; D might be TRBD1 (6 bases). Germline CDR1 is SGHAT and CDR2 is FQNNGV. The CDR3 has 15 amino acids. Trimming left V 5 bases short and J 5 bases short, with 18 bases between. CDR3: CASSTHSGTPYGYTF. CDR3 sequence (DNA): TGTGCCAGCAGCACCCACAGCGGGACACCATATGGCTACACCTTC.

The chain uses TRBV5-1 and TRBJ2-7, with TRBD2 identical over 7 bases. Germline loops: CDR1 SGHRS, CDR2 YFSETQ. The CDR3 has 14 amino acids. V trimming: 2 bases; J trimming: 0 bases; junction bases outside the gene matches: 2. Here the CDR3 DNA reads TGCGCCAGCAGCTTCGCTAGCGGCTCCTACGAGCAGTACTTC. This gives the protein CASSFASGSYEQYF.

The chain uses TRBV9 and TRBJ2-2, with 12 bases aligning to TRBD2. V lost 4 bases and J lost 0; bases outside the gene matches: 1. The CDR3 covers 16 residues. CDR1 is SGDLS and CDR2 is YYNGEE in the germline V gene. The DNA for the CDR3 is TGTGCCAGCAGCCGGACTAGCGGGACGAACACCGGGGAGCTGTTTTTT. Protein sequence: CASSRTSGTNTGELFF.

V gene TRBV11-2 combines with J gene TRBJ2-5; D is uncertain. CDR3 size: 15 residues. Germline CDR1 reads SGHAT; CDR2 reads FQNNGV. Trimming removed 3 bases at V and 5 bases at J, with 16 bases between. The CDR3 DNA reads TGTGCCAGCAGCTTTAATTCAGGCGGCCGGGAGACCCAGTACTTC. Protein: CASSFNSGGRETQYF.

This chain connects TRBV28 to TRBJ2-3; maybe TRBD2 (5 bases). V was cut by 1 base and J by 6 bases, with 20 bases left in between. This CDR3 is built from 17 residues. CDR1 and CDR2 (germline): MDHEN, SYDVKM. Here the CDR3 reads CASSLSPGGSQSDTQYF. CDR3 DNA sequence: TGTGCCAGCAGTTTATCCCCCGGCGGGTCCCAGTCGGATACGCAGTATTTT.

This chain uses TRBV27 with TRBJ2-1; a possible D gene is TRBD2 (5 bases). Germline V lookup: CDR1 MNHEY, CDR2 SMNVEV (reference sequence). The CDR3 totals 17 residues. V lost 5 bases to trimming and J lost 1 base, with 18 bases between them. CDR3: CASSRIYPRGSYNEQFF. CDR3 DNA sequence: TGTGCCAGCAGTCGTATATACCCCCGGGGTTCCTACAATGAGCAGTTCTTC.

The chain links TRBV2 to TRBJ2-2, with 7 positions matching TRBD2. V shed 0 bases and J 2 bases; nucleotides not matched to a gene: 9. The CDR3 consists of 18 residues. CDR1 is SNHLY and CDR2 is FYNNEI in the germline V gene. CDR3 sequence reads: CASSEALWGGSNTGELFF. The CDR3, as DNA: TGTGCCAGCAGTGAAGCGCTTTGGGGCGGGAGCAACACCGGGGAGCTGTTTTTT.

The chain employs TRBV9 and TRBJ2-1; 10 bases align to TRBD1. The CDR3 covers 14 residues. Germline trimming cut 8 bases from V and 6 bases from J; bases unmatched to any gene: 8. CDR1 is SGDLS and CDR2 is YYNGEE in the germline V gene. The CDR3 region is CASRSGTGVNEQFF. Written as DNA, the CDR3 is TGTGCCAGTAGATCCGGGACAGGGGTCAATGAGCAGTTCTTC.

The chain's CDR3 is CASSFQGGTEAFF. CDR3 nucleotide sequence: TGTGCCAGCAGTTTTCAGGGGGGAACTGAAGCTTTCTTT. The chain has TRBV6-6 and TRBJ1-1; 7 bases agree with TRBD1. This CDR3 region has 13 residues. Unmatched junction bases numbered 4, after V lost 4 bases and J lost 5 bases. Per germline, CDR1 MNHNY and CDR2 SVGAGI (reference sequence).

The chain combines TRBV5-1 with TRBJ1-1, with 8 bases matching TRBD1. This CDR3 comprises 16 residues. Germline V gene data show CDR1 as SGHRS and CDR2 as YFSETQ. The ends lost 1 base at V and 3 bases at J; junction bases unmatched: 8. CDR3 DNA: TGCGCCAGCAGCTTGAGGCAGGGGGCCGGAGACACTGAAGCTTTCTTT. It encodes CASSLRQGAGDTEAFF.

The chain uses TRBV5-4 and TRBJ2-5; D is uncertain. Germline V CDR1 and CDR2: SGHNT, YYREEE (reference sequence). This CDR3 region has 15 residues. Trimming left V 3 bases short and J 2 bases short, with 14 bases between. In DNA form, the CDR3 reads TGTGCCAGCAGCTCACCCTCCGGAGAGCAAGAGACCCAGTACTTC. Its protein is CASSSPSGEQETQYF.

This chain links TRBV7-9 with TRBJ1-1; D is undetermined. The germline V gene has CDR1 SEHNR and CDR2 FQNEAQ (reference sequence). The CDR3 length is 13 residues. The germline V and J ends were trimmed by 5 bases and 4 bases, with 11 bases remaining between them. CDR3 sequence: CASSPLAGTEAFF. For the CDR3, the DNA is TGTGCCAGCAGCCCTTTGGCGGGCACTGAAGCTTTCTTT. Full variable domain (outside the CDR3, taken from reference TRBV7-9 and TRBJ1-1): DTGVSQNPRHKITKRGQNVTFRCDPISEHNRLYWYRQTLGQGPEFLTYFQNEAQLEKSRLLSDRFSAERPKGSFSTLEIQRTEQGDSAMYLCASSPLAGTEAFFGQGTRLTVV.

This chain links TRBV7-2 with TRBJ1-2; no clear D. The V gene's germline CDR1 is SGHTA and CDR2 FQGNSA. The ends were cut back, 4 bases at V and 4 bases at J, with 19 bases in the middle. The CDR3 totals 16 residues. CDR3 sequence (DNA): TGTGCCAGCAGCTCCCCCCAACTTCAAGCTTCCTATGGCTACACCTTC. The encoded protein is CASSSPQLQASYGYTF.

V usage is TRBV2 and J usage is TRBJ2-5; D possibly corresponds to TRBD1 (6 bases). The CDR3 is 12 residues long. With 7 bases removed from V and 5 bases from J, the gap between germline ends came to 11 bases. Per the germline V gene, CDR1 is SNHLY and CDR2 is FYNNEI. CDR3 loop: CASTGDAETQYF. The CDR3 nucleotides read TGTGCCAGCACAGGGGATGCGGAGACCCAGTACTTC.

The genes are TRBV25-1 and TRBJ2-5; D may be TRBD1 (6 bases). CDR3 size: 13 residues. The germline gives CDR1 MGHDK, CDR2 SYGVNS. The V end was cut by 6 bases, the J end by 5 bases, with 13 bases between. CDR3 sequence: CASSHRVAETQYF. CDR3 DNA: TGTGCCAGCAGCCACAGGGTTGCGGAGACCCAGTACTTC.